One and the same sample provided the 14 T cell receptor beta chains below, sequenced in a study of T cell responses to AZD1222 COVID-19 vaccine. The protocol was immunoSEQ multiplex PCR, while the TCRdb copy is restricted to in-frame clones and leaves out a portion. The sample gives 100,000 to 150,000 clones, about 89% of which show up once; around 30% is in the top ten. Sequenced material: peripheral blood, taken on day 0 of AZD1222 vaccination. The origin of the receptors is an adult in good health.

The chain links TRBV30 to TRBJ2-7; D not resolved. This CDR3 comprises 16 residues. Germline CDR1 and CDR2: GTSNPN and SVGIG (reference sequence). V was clipped by 4 bases and J by 2 bases, with 21 bases between them. CDR3 amino acids: CAWTPHAGFEAYEQYF. CDR3 sequence (DNA): TGTGCCTGGACCCCCCATGCAGGATTCGAAGCCTACGAGCAGTACTTC.

The chain links TRBV7-9 to TRBJ1-5; D perhaps matches TRBD1 (5 bases). Trimming took 5 bases from V and 3 from J, leaving 20 bases between them. CDR1 is SEHNR and CDR2 is FQNEAQ in the germline V gene (reference sequence). The CDR3 has 17 residues. CDR3 in amino acids: CASSPLGAGTSNQPQHF. For the CDR3, the DNA is TGTGCCAGCAGCCCTCTTGGAGCAGGGACCTCCAATCAGCCCCAGCATTTT.

This chain connects TRBV3-1 (or the pseudogene TRBV3-2) to TRBJ1-2, with a tentative D call TRBD1 (6 bases). Deletions cut 0 bases from V and 4 bases from J, with 18 bases between. The CDR3 extends over 17 amino acids. Per germline, CDR1 LGHDT and CDR2 YNNKEL (reference sequence). The CDR3 loop reads CASSQDEGGGWGYGYTF. In DNA, the CDR3 is TGTGCCAGCAGCCAAGATGAGGGGGGTGGATGGGGCTATGGCTACACCTTC.

The gene calls are TRBV5-8 and TRBJ1-6; D ambiguous. Germline CDR1 reads SGHTS; CDR2 reads YDEGEE. The CDR3 is 16 residues long. V shed 1 base and J shed 3 bases, with 11 bases lying between them. For the CDR3, the DNA is TGTGCCAGCAGCTTGCAAGCGGGAAACTATAATTCACCCCTCCACTTT. Amino acid sequence: CASSLQAGNYNSPLHF. The full variable domain, its missing parts supplied by reference TRBV5-8 and TRBJ1-6, is EAGVTQSPTHLIKTRGQQATLRCSPISGHTSVYWYQQALGLGLQFLLWYDEGEERNRGNFPPRFSGRQFPNYSSELNVNALELEDSALYLCASSLQAGNYNSPLHFGNGTRLTVT.

This chain links TRBV12-5 with TRBJ2-1; 7 bases match TRBD2. There are 16 residues in the CDR3. Looked up from germline, CDR1 is LGHNT and CDR2 is FRNRAP. V trimming: 4 bases; J trimming: 5 bases; junction bases outside the gene matches: 11. CDR3 coding DNA: TGTGCTAGTGGTTCCCCGGTTCGGGAGGCTGACAATGAGCAGTTCTTC. Translation gives CASGSPVREADNEQFF. Variable domain in full (rest from reference TRBV12-5 and TRBJ2-1): DARVTQTPRHKVTEMGQEVTMRCQPILGHNTVFWYRQTMMQGLELLAYFRNRAPLDDSGMPKDRFSAEMPDATLATLKIQPSEPRDSAVYFCASGSPVREADNEQFFGPGTRLTVL.

The chain is built from TRBV5-5 and TRBJ2-3, with 7 bases fitting TRBD2. Germline CDR1 and CDR2: SGHKS and YYEKEE (reference sequence). V gave up 1 base and J gave up 0 bases; unmatched junction bases: 8. There are 17 residues in the CDR3. In nucleotides, the CDR3 is TGTGCCAGCAGCTTGACCGTAGCGGGTGGGAGCACAGATACGCAGTATTTT. As protein: CASSLTVAGGSTDTQYF.

The rearrangement joins TRBV29-1 to TRBJ2-5, with D uncertain. From germline, CDR1 is SQVTM and CDR2 ANQGSEA. The ends were cut back, 7 bases at V and 5 bases at J, with 14 bases in the middle. This CDR3 contains 12 residues. CDR3 amino acids: CSARSWGETQYF. The CDR3 DNA follows: TGCAGCGCCCGTTCCTGGGGTGAGACCCAGTACTTC.

This sequence joins TRBV6-2 or TRBV6-3 and TRBJ1-2; the D gene is possibly TRBD1 (6 bases). Germline V gene sequence: CDR1 MNHEY, CDR2 SVGEGT. The CDR3 length is 14 residues. V lost 6 bases to trimming and J lost 8 bases, with 19 bases between them. As DNA, the CDR3 is TGTGCCAGCAGCCTCGGGGACAACCTATCCGGCTACACCTTC. Its translation is CASSLGDNLSGYTF.

The chain carries TRBV29-1 and TRBJ2-1; D possibly corresponds to TRBD1 (5 bases). CDR3 length equals 14 residues. V was shortened by 7 bases and J by 6 bases, with 19 bases between the two germline ends. Per the germline V gene, CDR1 is SQVTM and CDR2 is ANQGSEA. The CDR3 spells CSGGQGTRSNEQFF. The CDR3, as DNA: TGCAGCGGTGGTCAGGGAACAAGGTCCAATGAGCAGTTCTTC.

The V gene is TRBV24-1, the J gene TRBJ2-3, with D uncertain. The germline V gene encodes CDR1 KGHDR and CDR2 SFDVKD. Trimming took off 7 bases at V and 2 bases at J, with 9 bases between the two ends. The CDR3 length is 13 residues. DNA of the CDR3: TGTGCCACCAGGCCTAGAAACACAGATACGCAGTATTTT. It translates to CATRPRNTDTQYF.

The chain is built from TRBV24-1 and TRBJ1-2, with D hard to call. Trimming pared 6 bases from V and 0 bases from J, leaving 10 bases between. The CDR3 loop spans 14 amino acids. Germline V gives CDR1 KGHDR, CDR2 SFDVKD. The CDR3: CATSSGRSNYGYTF. DNA of the CDR3: TGTGCCACCAGTTCTGGTCGTTCTAACTATGGCTACACCTTC.

This clone was seen more than once but under ten times. The chain couples TRBV12-3 or TRBV12-4 to TRBJ1-1, with a weak D call TRBD1 (5 bases). V lost 0 bases, J lost 5 bases, and 7 bases lay in between. This CDR3 contains 13 residues. For the CDR3, the DNA is TGTGCCAGCAGTTTAGCGCAGGGAACTGAAGCTTTCTTT. Its protein is CASSLAQGTEAFF.

V is TRBV2 and J is TRBJ1-1, with D unclear. The CDR3 runs 13 residues. V dropped 4 bases and J dropped 5 bases, with 11 bases sitting between them. Germline assignment: CDR1 SNHLY and CDR2 FYNNEI. DNA of the CDR3: TGTGCCAGCAGTGTTGGCGGTGATACTGAAGCTTTCTTT. Amino acids: CASSVGGDTEAFF.

The genes are TRBV29-1 and TRBJ1-4, with D unclear. Trimming pared 7 bases from V and 3 bases from J, leaving 9 bases between. CDR1 SQVTM and CDR2 ANQGSEA come from the germline V gene. The CDR3 has 12 residues. Written as DNA, the CDR3 is TGCAGCGGTAGGGCTCCTAATGAAAAACTGTTTTTT. Its translation: CSGRAPNEKLFF.